The entry that follows covers one TCR beta chain sequence. Germline CDR1 is SEHNR and CDR2 is FQNEAQ (reference sequence). CDR3 length: 15 amino acids. The V and J ends lost 5 bases and 4 bases, in that order; junction bases with no gene match: 7. The data were obtained in a study of Ad26.COV2.S vaccination and SARS-CoV-2 variants. The wider study: The donor belonged to the COV1001 Ad26.COV2.S trial arm. Participants got Ad26.COV2.S intramuscularly, once or twice 56 days apart.

Using immunoSEQ multiplex PCR, the repertoire was profiled, and TCRdb retains in-frame clones only, with some absent. The sample includes about 480,000 clones, about 83% of them seen just once. Treatment specified: about 20 received Ad26.COV2.S at low or high dose, single or two shots; about 5 received placebo; per-sample allocation not given. The investigators took samples on day 63 after the first vaccine or placebo injection. Boston supplied an adult donor aged 18-55 years. The vaccine antigen was prefusion-stabilized Wuhan SARS-CoV-2 spike. The origin of this receptor is a person aged 18-60 years who received the Ad26.COV2.S COVID-19 vaccine or a placebo. The chain has TRBV7-9 and TRBJ1-1, with 10 bases lining up with TRBD1. Sequenced here: peripheral blood, sampled in a trial of Ad26.COV2.S vaccine versus placebo. This CDR3 reads CASSAPDRGSTEAFF. CDR3 nucleotide sequence: TGTGCCAGCAGCGCCCCGGACAGGGGGAGCACTGAAGCTTTCTTT.